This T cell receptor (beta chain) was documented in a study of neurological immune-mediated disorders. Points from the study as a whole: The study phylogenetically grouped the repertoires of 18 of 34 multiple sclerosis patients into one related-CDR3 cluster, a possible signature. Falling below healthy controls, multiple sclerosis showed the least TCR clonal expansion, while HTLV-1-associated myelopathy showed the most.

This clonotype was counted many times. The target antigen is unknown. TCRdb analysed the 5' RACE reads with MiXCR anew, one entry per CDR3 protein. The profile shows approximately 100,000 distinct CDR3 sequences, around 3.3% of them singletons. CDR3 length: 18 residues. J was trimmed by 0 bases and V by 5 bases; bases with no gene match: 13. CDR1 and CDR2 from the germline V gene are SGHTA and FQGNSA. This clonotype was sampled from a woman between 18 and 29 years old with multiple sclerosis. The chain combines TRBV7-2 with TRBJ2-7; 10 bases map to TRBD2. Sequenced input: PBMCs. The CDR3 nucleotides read TGTGCCAGCAGCCCCAGGGAGGTAGCGGGGGGCTACTCCTACGAGCAGTACTTC. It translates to CASSPREVAGGYSYEQYF.